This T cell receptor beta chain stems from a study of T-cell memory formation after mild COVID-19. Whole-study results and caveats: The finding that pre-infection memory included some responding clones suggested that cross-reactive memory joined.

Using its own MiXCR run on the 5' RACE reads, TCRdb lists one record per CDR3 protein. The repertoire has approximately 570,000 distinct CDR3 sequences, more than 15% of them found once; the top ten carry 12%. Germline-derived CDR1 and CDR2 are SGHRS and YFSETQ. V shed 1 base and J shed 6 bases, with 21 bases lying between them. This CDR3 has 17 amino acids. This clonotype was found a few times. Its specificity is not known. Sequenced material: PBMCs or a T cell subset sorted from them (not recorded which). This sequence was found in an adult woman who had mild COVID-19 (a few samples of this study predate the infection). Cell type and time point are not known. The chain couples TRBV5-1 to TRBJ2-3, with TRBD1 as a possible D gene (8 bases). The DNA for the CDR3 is TGCGCCAGCAGCTTGTTGGGCCAAGGACAGGGAGGGGATACGCAGTATTTT. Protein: CASSLLGQGQGGDTQYF.